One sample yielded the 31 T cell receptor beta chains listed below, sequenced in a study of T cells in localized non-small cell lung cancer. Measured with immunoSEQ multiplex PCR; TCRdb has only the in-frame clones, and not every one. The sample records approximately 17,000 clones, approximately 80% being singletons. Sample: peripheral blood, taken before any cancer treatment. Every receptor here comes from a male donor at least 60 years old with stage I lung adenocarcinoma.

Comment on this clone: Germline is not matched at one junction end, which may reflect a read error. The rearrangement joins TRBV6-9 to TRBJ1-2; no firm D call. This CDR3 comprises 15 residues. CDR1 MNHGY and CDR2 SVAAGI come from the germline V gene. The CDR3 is CASSCSEPYGKTYGF. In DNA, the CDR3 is TGTGCCAGCAGTTGTTCCGAGCCTTACGGAAAGACCTATGGCTTC.

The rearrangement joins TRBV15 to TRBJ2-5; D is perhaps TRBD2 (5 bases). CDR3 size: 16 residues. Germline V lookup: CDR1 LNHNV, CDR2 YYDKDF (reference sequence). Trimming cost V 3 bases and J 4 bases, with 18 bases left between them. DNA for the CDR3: TGTGCCACCAGCAGGGGCCTAGCCGGCGCCAGAGAGACCCAGTACTTC. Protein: CATSRGLAGARETQYF.

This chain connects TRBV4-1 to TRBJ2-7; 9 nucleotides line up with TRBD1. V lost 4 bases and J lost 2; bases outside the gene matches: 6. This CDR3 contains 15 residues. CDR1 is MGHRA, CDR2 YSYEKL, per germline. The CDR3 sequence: CASSRSGQGTYEQYF. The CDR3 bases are TGCGCCAGCAGCCGATCGGGACAGGGAACCTACGAGCAGTACTTC.

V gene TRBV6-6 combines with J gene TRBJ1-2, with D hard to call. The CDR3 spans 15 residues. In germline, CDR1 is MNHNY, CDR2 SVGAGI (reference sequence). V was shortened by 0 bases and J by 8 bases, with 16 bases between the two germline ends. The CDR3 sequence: CASSYSRVEGFGYTF. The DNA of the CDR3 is TGTGCCAGCAGTTACTCTAGGGTAGAAGGGTTCGGCTACACCTTC.

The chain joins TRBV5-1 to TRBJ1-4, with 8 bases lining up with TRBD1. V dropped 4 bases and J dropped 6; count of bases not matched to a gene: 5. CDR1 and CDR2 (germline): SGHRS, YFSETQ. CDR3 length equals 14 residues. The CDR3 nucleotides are TGCGCCAGCAGCCCGACAGGGGTGGATGAAAAACTGTTTTTT. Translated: CASSPTGVDEKLFF.

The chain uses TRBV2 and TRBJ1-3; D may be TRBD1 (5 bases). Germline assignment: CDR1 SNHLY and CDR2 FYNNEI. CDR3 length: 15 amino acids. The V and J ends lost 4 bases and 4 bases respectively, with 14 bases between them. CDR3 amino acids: CASSVGGFAGNTIYF. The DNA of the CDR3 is TGTGCCAGCAGTGTTGGGGGGTTTGCAGGAAACACCATATATTTT.

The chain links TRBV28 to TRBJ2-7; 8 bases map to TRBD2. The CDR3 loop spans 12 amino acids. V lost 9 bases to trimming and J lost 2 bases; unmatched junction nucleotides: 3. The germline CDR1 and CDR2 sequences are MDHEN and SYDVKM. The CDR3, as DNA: TGTGCCAGTCGTAGCGGGACCTACGAGCAGTACTTC. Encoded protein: CASRSGTYEQYF.

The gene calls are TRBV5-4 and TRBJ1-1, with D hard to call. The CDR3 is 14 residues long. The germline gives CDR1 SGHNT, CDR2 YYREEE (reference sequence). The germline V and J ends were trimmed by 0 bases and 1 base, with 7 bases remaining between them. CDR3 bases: TGTGCCAGCAGCTTGGTGGCAGGGAACACTGAAGCTTTCTTT. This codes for CASSLVAGNTEAFF.

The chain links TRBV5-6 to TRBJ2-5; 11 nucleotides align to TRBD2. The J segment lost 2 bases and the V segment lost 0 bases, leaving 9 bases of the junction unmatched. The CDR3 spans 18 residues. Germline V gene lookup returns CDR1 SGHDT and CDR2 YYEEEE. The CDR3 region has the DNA TGTGCCAGCAGCTTGGCCCCTACTAGCGGGGGTCTTCAAGAGACCCAGTACTTC. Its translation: CASSLAPTSGGLQETQYF.

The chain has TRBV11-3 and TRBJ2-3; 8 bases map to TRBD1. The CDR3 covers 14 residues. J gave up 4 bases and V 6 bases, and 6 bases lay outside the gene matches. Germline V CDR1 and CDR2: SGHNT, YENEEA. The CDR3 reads CASSITTGADTQYF. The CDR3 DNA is TGTGCCAGCAGTATAACGACAGGGGCAGATACGCAGTATTTT.

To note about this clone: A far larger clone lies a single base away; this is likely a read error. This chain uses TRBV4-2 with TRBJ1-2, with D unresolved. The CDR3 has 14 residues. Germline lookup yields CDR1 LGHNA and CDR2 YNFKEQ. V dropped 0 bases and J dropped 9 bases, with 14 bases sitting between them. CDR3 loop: CASSQDPAAGSYTF. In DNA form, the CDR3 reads TGTGCCAGCAGCCAAGATCCGGCGGCCGGGAGCTACACCTTC.

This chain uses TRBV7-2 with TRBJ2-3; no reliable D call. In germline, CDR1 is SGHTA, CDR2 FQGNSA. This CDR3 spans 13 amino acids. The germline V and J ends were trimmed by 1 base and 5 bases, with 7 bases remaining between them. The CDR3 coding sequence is TGTGCCAGCAGCTTAGACAGAGAAGATACGCAGTATTTT. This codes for CASSLDREDTQYF.

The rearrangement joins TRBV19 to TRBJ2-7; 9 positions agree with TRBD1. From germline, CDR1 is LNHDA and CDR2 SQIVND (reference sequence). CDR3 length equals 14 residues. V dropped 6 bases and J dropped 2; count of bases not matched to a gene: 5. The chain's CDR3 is CASRGTGSTYEQYF. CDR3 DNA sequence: TGTGCCAGTAGGGGGACAGGGTCGACCTACGAGCAGTACTTC.

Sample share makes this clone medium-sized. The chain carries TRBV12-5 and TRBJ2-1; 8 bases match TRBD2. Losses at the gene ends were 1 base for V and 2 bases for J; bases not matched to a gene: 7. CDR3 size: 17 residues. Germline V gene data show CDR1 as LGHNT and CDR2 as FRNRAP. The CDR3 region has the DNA TGTGCTAGTGGTTTGGCCAGAGGAGCGGGGGCCTACAATGAGCAGTTCTTC. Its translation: CASGLARGAGAYNEQFF.

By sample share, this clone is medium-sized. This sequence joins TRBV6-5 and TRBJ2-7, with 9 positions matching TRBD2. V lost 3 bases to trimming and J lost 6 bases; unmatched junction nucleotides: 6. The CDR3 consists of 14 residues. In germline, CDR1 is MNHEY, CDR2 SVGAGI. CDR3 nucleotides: TGTGCCAGCAGTTATAGTAGCGGGAGTTCCGAGCAGTACTTC. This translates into CASSYSSGSSEQYF.

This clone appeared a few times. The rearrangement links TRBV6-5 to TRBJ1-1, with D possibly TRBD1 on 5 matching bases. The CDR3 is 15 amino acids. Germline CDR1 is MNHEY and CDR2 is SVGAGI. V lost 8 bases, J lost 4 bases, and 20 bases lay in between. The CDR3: CASGGLDRLSTEAFF. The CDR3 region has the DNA TGTGCCAGCGGGGGTTTAGACAGACTTTCCACTGAAGCTTTCTTT.

The chain's CDR3 is CASSAGVSQPQHF. For the CDR3, the DNA is TGTGCCAGCAGCGCAGGGGTTTCCCAGCCCCAGCATTTT. The rearrangement uses TRBV9 and TRBJ1-5; the D gene is possibly TRBD1 (6 bases). With 3 bases removed from V and 7 bases from J, the gap between germline ends came to 11 bases. The germline V gene has CDR1 SGDLS and CDR2 YYNGEE. The CDR3 has 13 amino acids.

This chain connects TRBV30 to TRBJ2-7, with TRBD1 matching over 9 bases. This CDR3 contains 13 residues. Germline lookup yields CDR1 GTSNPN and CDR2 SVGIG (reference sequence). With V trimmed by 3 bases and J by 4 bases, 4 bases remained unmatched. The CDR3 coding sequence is TGTGCCTGGAGACAGGGGGCGTTTTACGAGCAGTACTTC. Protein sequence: CAWRQGAFYEQYF.

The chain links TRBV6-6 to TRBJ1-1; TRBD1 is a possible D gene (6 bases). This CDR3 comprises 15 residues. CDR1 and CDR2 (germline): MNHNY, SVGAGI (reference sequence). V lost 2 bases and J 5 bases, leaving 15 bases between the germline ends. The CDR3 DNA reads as TGTGCCAGCAGTTACAGCGGGGGCCGAGGGACTGAAGCTTTCTTT. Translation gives CASSYSGGRGTEAFF.

In DNA, the CDR3 is TGTGCCAGCAGAGCCGGTTCGACCTACGAGCAGTACTTC. Its protein product is CASRAGSTYEQYF. V and J are TRBV27 and TRBJ2-7; unclear D gene. Germline values: CDR1 MNHEY, CDR2 SMNVEV (reference sequence). The V and J ends lost 6 bases and 2 bases respectively, with 11 bases between them. The CDR3 sequence is 13 residues long.

The DNA of the CDR3 is TGTGCCAGCAGCCTACAGGGTTTGAATCAGCCCCAGCATTTT. Translated: CASSLQGLNQPQHF. The rearrangement joins TRBV11-1 to TRBJ1-5, with a possible D match to TRBD1 (6 bases). V lost 5 bases to trimming and J lost 4 bases, with 12 bases between them. Germline V gene lookup returns CDR1 SGHAT and CDR2 FQDESV (reference sequence). The CDR3 is 14 residues long.

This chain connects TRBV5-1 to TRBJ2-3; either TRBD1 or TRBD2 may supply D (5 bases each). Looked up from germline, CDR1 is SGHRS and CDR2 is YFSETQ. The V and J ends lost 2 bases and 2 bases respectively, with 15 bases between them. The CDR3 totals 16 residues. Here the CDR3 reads CASSLRGREATDTQYF. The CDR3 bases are TGCGCCAGCAGCTTAAGGGGTCGGGAAGCCACAGATACGCAGTATTTT.

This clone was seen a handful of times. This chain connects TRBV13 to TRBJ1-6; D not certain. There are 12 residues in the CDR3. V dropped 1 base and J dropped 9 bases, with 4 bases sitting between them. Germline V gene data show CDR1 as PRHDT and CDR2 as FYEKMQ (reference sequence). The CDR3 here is CASSLAASPLHF. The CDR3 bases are TGTGCCAGCAGCTTAGCTGCTTCACCCCTCCACTTT.

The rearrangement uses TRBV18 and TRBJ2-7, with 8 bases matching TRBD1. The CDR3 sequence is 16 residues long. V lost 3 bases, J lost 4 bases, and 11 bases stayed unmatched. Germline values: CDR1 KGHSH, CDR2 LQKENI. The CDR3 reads CASSPRADDRGYEQYF. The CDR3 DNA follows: TGTGCCAGCTCACCGCGAGCTGACGACAGGGGTTACGAGCAGTACTTC.

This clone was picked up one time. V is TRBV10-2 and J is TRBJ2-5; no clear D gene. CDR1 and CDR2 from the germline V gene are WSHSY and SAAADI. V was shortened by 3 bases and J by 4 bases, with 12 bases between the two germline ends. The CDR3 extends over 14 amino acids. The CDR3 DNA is TGCGCCAGCAGTGAAGGCCGAACCGTAGAGACCCAGTACTTC. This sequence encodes CASSEGRTVETQYF.

CDR3 in amino acids: CASRQTRQGAYEQYF. In nucleotides, the CDR3 is TGTGCCAGCAGGCAAACGAGACAGGGGGCCTACGAGCAGTACTTC. This chain uses TRBV7-2 with TRBJ2-7; 9 nucleotides line up with TRBD1. The CDR3 extends over 15 amino acids. CDR1 and CDR2 (germline): SGHTA, FQGNSA. With 6 bases clipped from V and 2 bases from J, the junction kept 8 bases outside the gene matches.

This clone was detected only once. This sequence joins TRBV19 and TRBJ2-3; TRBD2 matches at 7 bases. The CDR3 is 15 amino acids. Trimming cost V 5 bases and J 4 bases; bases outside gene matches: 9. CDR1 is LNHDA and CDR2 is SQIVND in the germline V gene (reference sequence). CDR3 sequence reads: CASSSAGERADTQYF. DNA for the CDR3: TGTGCCAGTAGTTCCGCGGGGGAGCGTGCAGATACGCAGTATTTT. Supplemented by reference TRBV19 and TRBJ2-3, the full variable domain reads DGGITQSPKYLFRKEGQNVTLSCEQNLNHDAMYWYRQDPGQGLRLIYYSQIVNDFQKGDIAEGYSVSREKKESFPLTVTSAQKNPTAFYLCASSSAGERADTQYFGPGTRLTVL.

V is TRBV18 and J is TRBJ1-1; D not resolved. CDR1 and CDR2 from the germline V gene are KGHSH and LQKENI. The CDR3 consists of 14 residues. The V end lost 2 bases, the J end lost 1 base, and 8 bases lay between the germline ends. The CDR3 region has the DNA TGTGCCAGCTCACCAGGGATGGAGAACACTGAAGCTTTCTTT. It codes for CASSPGMENTEAFF.

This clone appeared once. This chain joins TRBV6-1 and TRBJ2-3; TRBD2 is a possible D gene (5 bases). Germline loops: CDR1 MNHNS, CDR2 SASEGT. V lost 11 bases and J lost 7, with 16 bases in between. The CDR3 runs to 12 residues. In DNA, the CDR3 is TGTGCCGGGTCTAGCTACCCTCATACGCAGTATTTT. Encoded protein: CAGSSYPHTQYF.

The CDR3 here is CATSRLAPGGTEAFF. CDR3 sequence (DNA): TGTGCCACCAGCAGACTGGCCCCCGGCGGGACTGAAGCTTTCTTT. This chain uses TRBV15 with TRBJ1-1; D gene ambiguous. Germline assignment: CDR1 LNHNV and CDR2 YYDKDF (reference sequence). This CDR3 comprises 15 residues. Between the trimmed V and J ends, which lost 2 bases and 5 bases, there was a span of 15 bases.

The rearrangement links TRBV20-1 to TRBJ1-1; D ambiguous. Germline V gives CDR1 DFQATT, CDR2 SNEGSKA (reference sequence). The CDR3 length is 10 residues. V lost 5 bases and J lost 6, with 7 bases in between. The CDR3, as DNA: TGCAGTGCTCGCGGCCCTGAAGCTTTCTTT. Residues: CSARGPEAFF.